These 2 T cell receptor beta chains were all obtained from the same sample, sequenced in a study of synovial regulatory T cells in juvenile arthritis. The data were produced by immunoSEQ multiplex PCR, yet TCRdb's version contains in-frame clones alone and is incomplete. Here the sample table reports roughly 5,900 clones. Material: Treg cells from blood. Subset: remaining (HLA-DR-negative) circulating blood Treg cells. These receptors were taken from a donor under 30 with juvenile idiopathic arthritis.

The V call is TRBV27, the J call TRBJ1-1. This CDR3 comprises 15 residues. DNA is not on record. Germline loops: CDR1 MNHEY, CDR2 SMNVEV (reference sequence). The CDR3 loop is CASSLNWGRDTEAFF.

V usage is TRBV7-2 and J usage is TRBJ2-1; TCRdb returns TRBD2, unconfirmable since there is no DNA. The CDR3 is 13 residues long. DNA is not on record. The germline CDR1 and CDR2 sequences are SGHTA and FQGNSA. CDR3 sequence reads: CASSFGLAGGFFF. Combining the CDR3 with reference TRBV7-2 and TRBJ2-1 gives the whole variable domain GAGVSQSPSNKVTEKGKDVELRCDPISGHTALYWYRQSLGQGLEFLIYFQGNSAPDKSGLPSDRFSAERTGGSVSTLTIQRTQQEDSAVYLCASSFGLAGGFFFGPGTRLTVL.